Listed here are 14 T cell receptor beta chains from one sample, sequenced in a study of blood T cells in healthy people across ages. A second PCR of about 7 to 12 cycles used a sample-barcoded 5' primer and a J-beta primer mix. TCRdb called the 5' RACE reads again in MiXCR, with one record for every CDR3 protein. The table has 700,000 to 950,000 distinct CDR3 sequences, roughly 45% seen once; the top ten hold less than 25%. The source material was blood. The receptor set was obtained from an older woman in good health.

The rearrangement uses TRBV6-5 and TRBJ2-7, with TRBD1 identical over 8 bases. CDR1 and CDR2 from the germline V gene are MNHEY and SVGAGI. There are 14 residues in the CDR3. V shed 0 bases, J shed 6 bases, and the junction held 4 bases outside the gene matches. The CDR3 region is CASSYSPTGGEQYF. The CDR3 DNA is TGTGCCAGCAGTTACTCCCCCACAGGGGGCGAGCAGTACTTC.

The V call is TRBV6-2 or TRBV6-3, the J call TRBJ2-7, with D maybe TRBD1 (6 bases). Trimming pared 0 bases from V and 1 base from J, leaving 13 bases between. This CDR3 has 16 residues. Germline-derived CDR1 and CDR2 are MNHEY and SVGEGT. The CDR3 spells CASSYSFRDISYEQYF. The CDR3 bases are TGTGCCAGCAGTTACTCCTTCCGGGACATTTCCTACGAGCAGTACTTC.

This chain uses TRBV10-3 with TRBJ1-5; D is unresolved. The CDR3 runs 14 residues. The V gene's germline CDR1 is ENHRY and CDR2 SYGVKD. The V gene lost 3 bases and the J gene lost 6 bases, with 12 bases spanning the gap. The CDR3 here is CAISDGALSQPQHF. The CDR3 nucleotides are TGTGCCATCAGTGATGGTGCCTTGTCTCAGCCCCAGCATTTT.

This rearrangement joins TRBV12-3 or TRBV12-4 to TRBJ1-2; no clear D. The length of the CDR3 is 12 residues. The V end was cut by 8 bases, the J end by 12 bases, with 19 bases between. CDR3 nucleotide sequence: TGTGCCAGCGCCACGTCTAACCGGCTAGACACCTTC. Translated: CASATSNRLDTF.

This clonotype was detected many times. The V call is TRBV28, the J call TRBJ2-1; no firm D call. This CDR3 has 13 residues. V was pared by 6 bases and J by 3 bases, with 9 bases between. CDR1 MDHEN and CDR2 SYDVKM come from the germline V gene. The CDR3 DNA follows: TGTGCCAGCAGCGCTACTAACTACAATGAGCAGTTCTTC. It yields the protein CASSATNYNEQFF.

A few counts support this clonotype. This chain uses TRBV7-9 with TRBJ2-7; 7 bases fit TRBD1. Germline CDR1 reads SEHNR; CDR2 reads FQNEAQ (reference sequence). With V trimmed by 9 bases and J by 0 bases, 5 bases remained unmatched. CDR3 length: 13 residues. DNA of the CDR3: TGTGCCAGTCTGACAGGGATCTCCTACGAGCAGTACTTC. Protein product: CASLTGISYEQYF.

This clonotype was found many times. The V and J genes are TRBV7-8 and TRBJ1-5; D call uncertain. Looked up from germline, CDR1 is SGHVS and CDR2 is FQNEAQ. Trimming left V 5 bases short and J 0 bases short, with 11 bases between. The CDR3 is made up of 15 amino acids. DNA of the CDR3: TGTGCCAGCAGCCTACAAGAGAGTAGCAATCAGCCCCAGCATTTT. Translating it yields CASSLQESSNQPQHF.

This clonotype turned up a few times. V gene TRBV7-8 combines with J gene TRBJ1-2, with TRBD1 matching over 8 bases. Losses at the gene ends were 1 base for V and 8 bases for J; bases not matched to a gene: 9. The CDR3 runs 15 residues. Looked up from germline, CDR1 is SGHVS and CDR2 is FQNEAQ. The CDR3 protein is CASSLVFQDRVGYTF. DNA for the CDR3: TGTGCCAGCAGCTTAGTCTTCCAGGACAGGGTCGGCTACACCTTC.

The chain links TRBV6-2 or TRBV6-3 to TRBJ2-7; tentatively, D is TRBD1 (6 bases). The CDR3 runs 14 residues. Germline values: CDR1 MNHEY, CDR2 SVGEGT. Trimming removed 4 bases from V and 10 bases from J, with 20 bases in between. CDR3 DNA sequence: TGTGCCAGCAGTTCAGGGGCTACCAAAAACGTTCAGTACTTC. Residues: CASSSGATKNVQYF.

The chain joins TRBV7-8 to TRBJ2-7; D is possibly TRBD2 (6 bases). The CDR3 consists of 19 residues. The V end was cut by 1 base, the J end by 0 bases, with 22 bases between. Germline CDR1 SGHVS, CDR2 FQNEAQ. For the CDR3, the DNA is TGTGCCAGCAGCTTAGTCGGGAGTAGCAAGAACCCTTCCTCCTACGAGCAGTACTTC. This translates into CASSLVGSSKNPSSYEQYF.

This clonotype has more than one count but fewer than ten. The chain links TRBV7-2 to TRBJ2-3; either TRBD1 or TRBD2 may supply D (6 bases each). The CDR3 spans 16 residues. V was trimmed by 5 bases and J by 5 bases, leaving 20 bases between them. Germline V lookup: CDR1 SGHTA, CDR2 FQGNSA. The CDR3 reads CASSKAGGGTKDTQYF. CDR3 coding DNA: TGTGCCAGCAGCAAGGCCGGGGGCGGGACGAAAGATACGCAGTATTTT. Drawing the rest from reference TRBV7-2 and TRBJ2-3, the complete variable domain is GAGVSQSPSNKVTEKGKDVELRCDPISGHTALYWYRQSLGQGLEFLIYFQGNSAPDKSGLPSDRFSAERTGGSVSTLTIQRTQQEDSAVYLCASSKAGGGTKDTQYFGPGTRLTVL.

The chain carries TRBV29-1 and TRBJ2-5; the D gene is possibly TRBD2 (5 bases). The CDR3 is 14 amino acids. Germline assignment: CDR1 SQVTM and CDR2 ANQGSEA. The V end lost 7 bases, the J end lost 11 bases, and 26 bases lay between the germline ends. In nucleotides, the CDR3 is TGCAGCGCCTATGAGACTACGTCGAACAATGAGCAGTACTTC. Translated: CSAYETTSNNEQYF.

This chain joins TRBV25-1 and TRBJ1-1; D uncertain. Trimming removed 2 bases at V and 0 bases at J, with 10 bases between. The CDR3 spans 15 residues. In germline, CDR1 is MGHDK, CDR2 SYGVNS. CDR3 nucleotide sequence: TGTGCCAGCAGTGAAACGACCCTTGTGAACACTGAAGCTTTCTTT. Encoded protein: CASSETTLVNTEAFF.

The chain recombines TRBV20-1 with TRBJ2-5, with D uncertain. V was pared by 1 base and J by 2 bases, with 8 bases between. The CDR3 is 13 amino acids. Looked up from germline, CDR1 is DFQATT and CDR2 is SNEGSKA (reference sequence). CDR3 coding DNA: TGCAGTGCTAGAGTAACAGTACAAGAGACCCAGTACTTC. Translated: CSARVTVQETQYF.